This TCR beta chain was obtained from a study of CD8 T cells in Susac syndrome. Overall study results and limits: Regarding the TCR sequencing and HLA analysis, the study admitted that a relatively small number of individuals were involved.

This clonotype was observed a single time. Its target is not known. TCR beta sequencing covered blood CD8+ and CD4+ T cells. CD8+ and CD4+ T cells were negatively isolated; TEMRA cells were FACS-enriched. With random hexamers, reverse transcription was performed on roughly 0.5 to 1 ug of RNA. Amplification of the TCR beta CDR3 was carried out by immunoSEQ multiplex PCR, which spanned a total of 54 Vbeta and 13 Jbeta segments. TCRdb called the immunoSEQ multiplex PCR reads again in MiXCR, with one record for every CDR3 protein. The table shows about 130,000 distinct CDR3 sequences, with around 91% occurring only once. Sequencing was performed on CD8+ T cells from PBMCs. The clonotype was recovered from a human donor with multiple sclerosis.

This chain's CDR3 is CATSREGLAGAGELFF. The CDR3 DNA sequence: TGTGCCACCAGCAGAGAAGGGCTAGCGGGAGCCGGGGAGCTGTTTTTT. The chain carries TRBV15 and TRBJ2-2; 10 nucleotides match TRBD2. With 0 bases clipped from V and 6 bases from J, the junction kept 4 bases outside the gene matches. The CDR3 is 16 residues long. Per germline, CDR1 LNHNV and CDR2 YYDKDF (reference sequence).